The T cell receptor (beta chain) described here comes from a study of cytomegalovirus exposure and HLA in healthy donors. The CDR3 consists of 15 residues. V lost 4 bases, J lost 0 bases, and 13 bases lay in between. CDR1 GTSNPN and CDR2 SVGIG come from the germline V gene (reference sequence). Study outcomes and limitations: Owing to their indistinguishability, certain V segments, notably TRBV6-2 and TRBV6-3, were excluded. Later on, a genetic analysis was performed. It linked a missense variant in DCLRE1C with V- and J-gene trimming of TCR beta. Sequencing likely produced, as an artifact, a cluster of highly shared sequence variants.

Healthy bone marrow donors formed the donor group. The PCR ran on 60 Vbeta and 13 Jbeta primers. Sequencing was performed with immunoSEQ multiplex PCR; in TCRdb, only in-frame clones are kept and a portion is missing. The data hold 150,000 to 200,000 clones, with approximately 88% observed a single time. Remarks on this clone: What it binds is not known.

The source of this sequence is a woman younger than 35 in good health and CMV-seronegative. The V call is TRBV30, the J call TRBJ1-5, with unresolved D. Source material: PBMCs. CDR3 sequence: CAWTVSFDSNQPQHF. The CDR3, as DNA: TGTGCCTGGACAGTAAGTTTCGATAGCAATCAGCCCCAGCATTTT.